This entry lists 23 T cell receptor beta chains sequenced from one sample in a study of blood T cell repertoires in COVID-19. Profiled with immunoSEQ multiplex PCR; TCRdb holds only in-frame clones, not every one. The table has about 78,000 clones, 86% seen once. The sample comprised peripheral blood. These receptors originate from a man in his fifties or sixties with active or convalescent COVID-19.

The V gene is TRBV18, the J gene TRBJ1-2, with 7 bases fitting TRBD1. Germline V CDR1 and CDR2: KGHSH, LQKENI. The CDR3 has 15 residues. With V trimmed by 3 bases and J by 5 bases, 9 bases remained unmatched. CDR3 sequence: CASSPPGTVSYGYTF. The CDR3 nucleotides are TGTGCCAGCTCACCTCCCGGGACAGTCAGTTATGGCTACACCTTC. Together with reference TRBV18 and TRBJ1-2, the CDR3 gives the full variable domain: NAGVMQNPRHLVRRRGQEARLRCSPMKGHSHVYWYRQLPEEGLKFMVYLQKENIIDESGMPKERFSAEFPKEGPSILRIQQVVRGDSAAYFCASSPPGTVSYGYTFGSGTRLTVV.

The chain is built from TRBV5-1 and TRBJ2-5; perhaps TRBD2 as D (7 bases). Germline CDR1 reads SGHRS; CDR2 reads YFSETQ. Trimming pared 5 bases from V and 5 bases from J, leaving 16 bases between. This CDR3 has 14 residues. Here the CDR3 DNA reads TGCGCCAGCAGGGATGGGGGGGCCCTCGAGACCCAGTACTTC. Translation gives CASRDGGALETQYF. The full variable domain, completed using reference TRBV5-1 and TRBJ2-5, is KAGVTQTPRYLIKTRGQQVTLSCSPISGHRSVSWYQQTPGQGLQFLFEYFSETQRNKGNFPGRFSGRQFSNSRSEMNVSTLELGDSALYLCASRDGGALETQYFGPGTRLLVL.

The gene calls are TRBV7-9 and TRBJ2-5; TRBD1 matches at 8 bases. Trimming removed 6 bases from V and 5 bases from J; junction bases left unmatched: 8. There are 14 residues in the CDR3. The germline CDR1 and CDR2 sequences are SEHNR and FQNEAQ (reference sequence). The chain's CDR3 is CASRTGVNKETQYF. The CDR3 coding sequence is TGTGCCAGCAGGACAGGGGTAAACAAGGAGACCCAGTACTTC. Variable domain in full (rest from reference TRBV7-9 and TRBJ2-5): DTGVSQNPRHKITKRGQNVTFRCDPISEHNRLYWYRQTLGQGPEFLTYFQNEAQLEKSRLLSDRFSAERPKGSFSTLEIQRTEQGDSAMYLCASRTGVNKETQYFGPGTRLLVL.

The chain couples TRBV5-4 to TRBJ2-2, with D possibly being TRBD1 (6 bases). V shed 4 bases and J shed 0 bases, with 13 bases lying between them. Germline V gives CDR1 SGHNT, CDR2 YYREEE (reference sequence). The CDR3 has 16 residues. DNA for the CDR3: TGTGCCAGCAGCCGAGGACAGTCTGCGAACACCGGGGAGCTGTTTTTT. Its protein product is CASSRGQSANTGELFF.

CDR3 loop: CASSYSRGGAHEQYF. The DNA for the CDR3 is TGTGCCAGCAGTTACTCCCGGGGGGGGGCGCACGAGCAGTACTTC. This chain uses TRBV6-5 with TRBJ2-7; 8 nucleotides match TRBD2. CDR3 length: 15 amino acids. Germline CDR1 reads MNHEY; CDR2 reads SVGAGI. The V segment lost 0 bases and the J segment 5 bases; nucleotides outside the gene matches: 6.

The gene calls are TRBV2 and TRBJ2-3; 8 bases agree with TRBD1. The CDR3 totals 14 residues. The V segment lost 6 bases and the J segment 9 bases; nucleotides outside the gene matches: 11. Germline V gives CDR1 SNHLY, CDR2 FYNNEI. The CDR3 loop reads CASRRTGNSDTQYF. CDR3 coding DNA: TGTGCCAGCAGGAGGACAGGGAATTCGGACACGCAGTATTTT.

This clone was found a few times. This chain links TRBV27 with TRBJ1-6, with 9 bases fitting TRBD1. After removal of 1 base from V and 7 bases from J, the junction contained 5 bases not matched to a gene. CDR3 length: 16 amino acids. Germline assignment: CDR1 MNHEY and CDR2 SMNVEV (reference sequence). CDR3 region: CASSLFIGTGNSPLHF. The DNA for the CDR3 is TGTGCCAGCAGTTTATTTATCGGGACAGGGAATTCACCCCTCCACTTT.

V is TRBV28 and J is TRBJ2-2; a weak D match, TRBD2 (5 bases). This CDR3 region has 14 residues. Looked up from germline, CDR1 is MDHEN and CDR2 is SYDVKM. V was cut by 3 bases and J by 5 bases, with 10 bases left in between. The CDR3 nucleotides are TGTGCCAGCAGTTTGGCTAGCCCTACCGGGGAGCTGTTTTTT. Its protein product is CASSLASPTGELFF.

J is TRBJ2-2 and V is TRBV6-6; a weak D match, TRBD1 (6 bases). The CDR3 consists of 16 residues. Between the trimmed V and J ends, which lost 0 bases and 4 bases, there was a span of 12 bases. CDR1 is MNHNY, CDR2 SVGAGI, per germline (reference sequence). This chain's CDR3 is CASSYSSGGSTGELFF. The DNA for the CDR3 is TGTGCCAGCAGTTACTCGTCTGGGGGCAGCACCGGGGAGCTGTTTTTT.

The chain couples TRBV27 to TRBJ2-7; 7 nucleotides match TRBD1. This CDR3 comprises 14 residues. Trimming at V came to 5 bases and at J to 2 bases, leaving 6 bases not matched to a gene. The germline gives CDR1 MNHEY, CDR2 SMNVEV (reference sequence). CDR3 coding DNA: TGTGCCAGCAGTCCCGGGACAGTGCCCTACGAGCAGTACGTC. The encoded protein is CASSPGTVPYEQYV.

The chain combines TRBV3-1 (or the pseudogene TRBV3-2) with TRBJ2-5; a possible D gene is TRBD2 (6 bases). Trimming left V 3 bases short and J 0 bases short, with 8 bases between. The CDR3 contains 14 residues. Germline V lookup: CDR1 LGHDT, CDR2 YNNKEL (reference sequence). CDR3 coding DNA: TGTGCCAGCAGCCAGGGGGGTGACCAAGAGACCCAGTACTTC. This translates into CASSQGGDQETQYF.

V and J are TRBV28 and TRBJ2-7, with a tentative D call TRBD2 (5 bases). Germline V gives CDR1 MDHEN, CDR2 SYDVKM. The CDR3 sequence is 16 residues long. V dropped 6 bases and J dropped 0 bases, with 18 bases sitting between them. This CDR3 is CASRSQDVGSSYEQYV. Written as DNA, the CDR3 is TGTGCCAGCAGGTCGCAGGACGTAGGGAGCTCCTACGAGCAGTACGTC.

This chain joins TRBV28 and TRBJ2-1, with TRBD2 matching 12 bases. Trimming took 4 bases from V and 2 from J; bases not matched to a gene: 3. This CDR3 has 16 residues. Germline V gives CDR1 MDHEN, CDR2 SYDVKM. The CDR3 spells CASSSRLAGAYNEQFF. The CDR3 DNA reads TGTGCCAGCAGTTCCCGACTAGCGGGGGCCTACAATGAGCAGTTCTTC.

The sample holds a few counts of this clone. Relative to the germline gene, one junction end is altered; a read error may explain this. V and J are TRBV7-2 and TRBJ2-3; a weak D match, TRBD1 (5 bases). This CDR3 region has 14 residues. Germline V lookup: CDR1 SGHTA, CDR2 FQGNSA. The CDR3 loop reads CASSLDQGTVTQYF. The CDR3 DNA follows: TGTGCCAGCAGCTTAGATCAGGGCACAGTTACGCAGTATTTT.

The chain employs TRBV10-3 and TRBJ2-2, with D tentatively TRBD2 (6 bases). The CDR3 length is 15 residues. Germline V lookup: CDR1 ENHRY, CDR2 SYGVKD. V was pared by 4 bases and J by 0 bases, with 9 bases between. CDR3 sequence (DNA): TGTGCCATCAGTGGGGGGGAGTCGAACACCGGGGAGCTGTTTTTT. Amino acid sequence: CAISGGESNTGELFF.

Written as DNA, the CDR3 is TGCAGCGTCCCTAACAGGGGTATAGTTGAAAAACTGTTTTTT. Its translation: CSVPNRGIVEKLFF. This rearrangement joins TRBV29-1 to TRBJ1-4; 7 bases are shared with TRBD1. The CDR3 loop spans 14 amino acids. The V gene end was trimmed by 6 bases and the J gene end by 7 bases; junction bases not matched to a gene: 11. Germline V gene sequence: CDR1 SQVTM, CDR2 ANQGSEA.

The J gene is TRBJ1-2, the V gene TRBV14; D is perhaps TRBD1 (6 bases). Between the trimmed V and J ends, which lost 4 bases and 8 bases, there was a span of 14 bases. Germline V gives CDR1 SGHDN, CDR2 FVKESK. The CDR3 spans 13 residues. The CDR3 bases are TGTGCCAGCAGCCCAGGGACATTTTGGGGCTACACCTTC. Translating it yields CASSPGTFWGYTF.

CDR3: CASSAGQTSGNTIYF. The CDR3, as DNA: TGTGCCAGCAGCGCGGGACAGACCTCTGGAAACACCATATATTTT. This sequence joins TRBV9 and TRBJ1-3; 7 bases are shared with TRBD1. The CDR3 covers 15 residues. Trimming took 3 bases from V and 0 from J; bases not matched to a gene: 3. The germline CDR1 and CDR2 sequences are SGDLS and YYNGEE. Based on the CDR3 plus reference TRBV9 and TRBJ1-3, the full variable domain is DSGVTQTPKHLITATGQRVTLRCSPRSGDLSVYWYQQSLDQGLQFLIQYYNGEERAKGNILERFSAQQFPDLHSELNLSSLELGDSALYFCASSAGQTSGNTIYFGEGSWLTVV.

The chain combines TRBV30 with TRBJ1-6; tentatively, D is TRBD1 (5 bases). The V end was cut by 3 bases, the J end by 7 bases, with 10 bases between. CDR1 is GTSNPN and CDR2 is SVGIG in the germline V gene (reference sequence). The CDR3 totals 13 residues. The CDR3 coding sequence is TGTGCCTGGAGACAGGTTGGAAATTCACCCCTCCACTTT. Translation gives CAWRQVGNSPLHF.

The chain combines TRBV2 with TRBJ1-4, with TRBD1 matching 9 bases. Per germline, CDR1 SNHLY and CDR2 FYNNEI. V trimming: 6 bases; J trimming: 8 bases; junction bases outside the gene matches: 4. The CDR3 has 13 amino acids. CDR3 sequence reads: CASRGQGYEKLFF. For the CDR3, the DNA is TGTGCCAGCAGGGGACAGGGTTACGAAAAACTGTTTTTT.

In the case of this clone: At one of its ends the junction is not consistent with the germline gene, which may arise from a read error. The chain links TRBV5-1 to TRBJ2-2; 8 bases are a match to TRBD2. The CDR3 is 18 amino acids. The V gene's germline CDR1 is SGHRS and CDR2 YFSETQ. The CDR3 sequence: CASTLSPAGGVNTGELFF. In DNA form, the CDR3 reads TGCGCCAGCACCTTGTCCCCCGCGGGGGGCGTGAATACCGGGGAGCTGTTTTTT.

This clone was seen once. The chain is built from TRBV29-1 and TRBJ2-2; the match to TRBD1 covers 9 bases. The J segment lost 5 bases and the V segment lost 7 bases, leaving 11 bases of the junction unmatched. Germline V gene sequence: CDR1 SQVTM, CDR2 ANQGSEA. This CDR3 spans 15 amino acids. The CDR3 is CSAGQGSANTGELFF. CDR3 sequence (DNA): TGCAGCGCTGGACAGGGGTCGGCTAATACCGGGGAGCTGTTTTTT.

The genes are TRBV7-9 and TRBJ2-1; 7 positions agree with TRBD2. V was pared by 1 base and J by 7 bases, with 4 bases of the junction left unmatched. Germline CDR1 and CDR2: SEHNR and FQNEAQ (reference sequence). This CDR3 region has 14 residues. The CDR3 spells CASSLDWEGNEQFF. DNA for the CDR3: TGTGCCAGCAGCTTAGACTGGGAGGGTAATGAGCAGTTCTTC.